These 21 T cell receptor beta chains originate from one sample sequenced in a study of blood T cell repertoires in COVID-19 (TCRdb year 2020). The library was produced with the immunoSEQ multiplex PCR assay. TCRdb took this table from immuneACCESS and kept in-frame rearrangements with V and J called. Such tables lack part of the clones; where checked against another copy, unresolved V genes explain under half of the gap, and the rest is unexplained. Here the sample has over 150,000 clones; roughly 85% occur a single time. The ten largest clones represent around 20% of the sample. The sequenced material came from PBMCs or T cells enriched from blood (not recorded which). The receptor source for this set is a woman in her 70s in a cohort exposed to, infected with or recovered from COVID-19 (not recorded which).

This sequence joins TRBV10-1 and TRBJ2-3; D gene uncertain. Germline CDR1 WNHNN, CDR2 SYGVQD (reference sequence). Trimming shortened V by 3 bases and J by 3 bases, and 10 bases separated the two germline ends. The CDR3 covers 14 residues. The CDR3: CASSESGQTDTQYF. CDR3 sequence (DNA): TGCGCCAGCAGTGAAAGTGGGCAGACAGATACGCAGTATTTT.

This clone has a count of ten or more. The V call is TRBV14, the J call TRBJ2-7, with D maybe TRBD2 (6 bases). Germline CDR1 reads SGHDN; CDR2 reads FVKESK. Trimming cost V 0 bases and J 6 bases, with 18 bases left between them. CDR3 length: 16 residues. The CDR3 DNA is TGTGCCAGCAGCCAAGAGCGGAGCCCTAGCGAAAGCGAGCAGTACTTC. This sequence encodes CASSQERSPSESEQYF.

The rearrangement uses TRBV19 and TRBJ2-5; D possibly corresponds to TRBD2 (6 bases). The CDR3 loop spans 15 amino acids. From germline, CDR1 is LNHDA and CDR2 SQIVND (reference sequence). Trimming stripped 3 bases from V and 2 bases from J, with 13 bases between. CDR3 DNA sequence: TGTGCCAGTAGTATGGGACTGACTACTCAAGAGACCCAGTACTTC. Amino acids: CASSMGLTTQETQYF.

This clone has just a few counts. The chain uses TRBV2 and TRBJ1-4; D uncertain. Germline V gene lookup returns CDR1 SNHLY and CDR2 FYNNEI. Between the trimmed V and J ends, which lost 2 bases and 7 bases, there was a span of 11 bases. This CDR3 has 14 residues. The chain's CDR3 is CASSESSFGEKLFF. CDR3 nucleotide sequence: TGTGCCAGCAGTGAAAGCTCTTTTGGTGAAAAACTGTTTTTT.

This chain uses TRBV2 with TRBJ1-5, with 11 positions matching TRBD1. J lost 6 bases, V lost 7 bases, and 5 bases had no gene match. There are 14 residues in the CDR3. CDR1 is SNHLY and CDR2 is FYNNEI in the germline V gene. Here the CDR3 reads CASTIGQGAQPQHF. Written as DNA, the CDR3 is TGTGCCAGCACGATAGGACAGGGGGCTCAGCCCCAGCATTTT.

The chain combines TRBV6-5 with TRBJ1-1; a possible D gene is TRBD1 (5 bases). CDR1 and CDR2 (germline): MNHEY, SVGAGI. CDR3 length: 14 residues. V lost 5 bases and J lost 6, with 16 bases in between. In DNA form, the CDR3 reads TGTGCCAGCAGTCTCCCGGGGGTCTATGCTGAAGCTTTCTTT. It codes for CASSLPGVYAEAFF.

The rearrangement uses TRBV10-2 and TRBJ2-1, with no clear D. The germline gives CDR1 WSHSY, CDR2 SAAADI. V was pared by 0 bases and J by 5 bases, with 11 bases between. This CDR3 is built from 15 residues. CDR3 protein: CASSESMALNNEQFF. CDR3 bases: TGCGCCAGCAGTGAGTCGATGGCCTTGAACAATGAGCAGTTCTTC.

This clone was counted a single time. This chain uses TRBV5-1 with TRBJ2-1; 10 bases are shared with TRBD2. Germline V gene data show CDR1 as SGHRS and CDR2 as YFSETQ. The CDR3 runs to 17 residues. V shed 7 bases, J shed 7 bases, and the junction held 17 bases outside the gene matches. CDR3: CASSSDPIAGGRNEQFF. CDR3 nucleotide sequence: TGCGCCAGCTCATCCGACCCAATAGCGGGAGGAAGAAATGAGCAGTTCTTC. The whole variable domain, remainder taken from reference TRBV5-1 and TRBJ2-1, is KAGVTQTPRYLIKTRGQQVTLSCSPISGHRSVSWYQQTPGQGLQFLFEYFSETQRNKGNFPGRFSGRQFSNSRSEMNVSTLELGDSALYLCASSSDPIAGGRNEQFFGPGTRLTVL.

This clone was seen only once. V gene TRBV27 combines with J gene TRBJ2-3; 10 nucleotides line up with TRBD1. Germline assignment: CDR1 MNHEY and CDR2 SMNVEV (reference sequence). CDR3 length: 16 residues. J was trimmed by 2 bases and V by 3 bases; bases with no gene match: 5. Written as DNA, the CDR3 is TGTGCCAGCAGTTTGGGACAGGGGAGTTTCACAGATACGCAGTATTTT. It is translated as CASSLGQGSFTDTQYF.

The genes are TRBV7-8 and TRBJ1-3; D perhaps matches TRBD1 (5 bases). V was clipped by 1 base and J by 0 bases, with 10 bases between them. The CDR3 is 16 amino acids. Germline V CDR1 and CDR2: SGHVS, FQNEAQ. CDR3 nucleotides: TGTGCCAGCAGCTTAGAGGCGGGGCACTCTGGAAACACCATATATTTT. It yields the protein CASSLEAGHSGNTIYF.

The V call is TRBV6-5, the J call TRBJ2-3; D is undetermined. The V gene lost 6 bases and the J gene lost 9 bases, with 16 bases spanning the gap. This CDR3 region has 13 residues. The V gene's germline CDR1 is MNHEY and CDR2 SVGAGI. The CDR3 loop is CASRVFQEGTQYF. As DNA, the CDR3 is TGTGCCAGCAGGGTTTTTCAGGAAGGCACGCAGTATTTT.

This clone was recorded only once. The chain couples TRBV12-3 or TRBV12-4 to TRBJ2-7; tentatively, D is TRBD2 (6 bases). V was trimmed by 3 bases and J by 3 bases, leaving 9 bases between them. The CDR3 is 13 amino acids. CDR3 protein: CASSFTSYYEQYF. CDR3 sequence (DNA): TGTGCCAGCAGTTTTACTAGCTACTACGAGCAGTACTTC.

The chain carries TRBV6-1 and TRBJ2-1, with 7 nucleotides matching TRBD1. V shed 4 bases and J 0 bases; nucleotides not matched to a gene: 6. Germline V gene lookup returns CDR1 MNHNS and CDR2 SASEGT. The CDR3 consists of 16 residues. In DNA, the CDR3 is TGTGCCAGCAGTGGAGGGGGCACGGGCTCCTACAATGAGCAGTTCTTC. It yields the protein CASSGGGTGSYNEQFF.

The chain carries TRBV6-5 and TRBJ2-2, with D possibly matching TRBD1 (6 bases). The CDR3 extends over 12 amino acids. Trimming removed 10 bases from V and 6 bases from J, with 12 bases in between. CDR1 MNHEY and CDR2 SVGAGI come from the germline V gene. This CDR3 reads CATQGSAGELFF. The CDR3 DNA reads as TGTGCCACTCAGGGGTCCGCCGGGGAGCTGTTTTTT.

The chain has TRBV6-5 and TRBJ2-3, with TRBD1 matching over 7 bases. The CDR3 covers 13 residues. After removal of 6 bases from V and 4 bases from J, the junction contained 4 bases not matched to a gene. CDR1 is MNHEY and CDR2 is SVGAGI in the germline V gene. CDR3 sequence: CASRDRVADTQYF. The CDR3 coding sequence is TGTGCCAGCAGAGACAGGGTGGCAGATACGCAGTATTTT.

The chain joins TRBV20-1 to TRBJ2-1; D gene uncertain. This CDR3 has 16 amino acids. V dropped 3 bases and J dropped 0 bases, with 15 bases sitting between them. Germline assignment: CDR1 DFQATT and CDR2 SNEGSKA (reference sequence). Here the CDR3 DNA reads TGCAGTGCTAGTCATTATTCCGCTAGCTCCTACAATGAGCAGTTCTTC. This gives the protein CSASHYSASSYNEQFF.

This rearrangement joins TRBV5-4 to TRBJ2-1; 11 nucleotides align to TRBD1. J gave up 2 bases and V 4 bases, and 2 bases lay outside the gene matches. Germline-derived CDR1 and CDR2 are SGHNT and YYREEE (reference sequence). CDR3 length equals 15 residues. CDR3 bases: TGTGCCAGCAGCCCGGGACAGGGGGCCTACAATGAGCAGTTCTTC. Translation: CASSPGQGAYNEQFF.

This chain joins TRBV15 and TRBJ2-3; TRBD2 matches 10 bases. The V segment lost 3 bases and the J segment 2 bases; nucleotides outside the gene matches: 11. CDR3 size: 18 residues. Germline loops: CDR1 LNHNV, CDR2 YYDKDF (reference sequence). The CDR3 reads CATSSPLLSGRNTDTQYF. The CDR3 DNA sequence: TGTGCCACCAGCAGTCCACTACTTAGCGGGAGGAACACAGATACGCAGTATTTT. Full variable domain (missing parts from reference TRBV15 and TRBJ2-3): DAMVIQNPRYQVTQFGKPVTLSCSQTLNHNVMYWYQQKSSQAPKLLFHYYDKDFNNEADTPDNFQSRRPNTSFCFLDIRSPGLGDTAMYLCATSSPLLSGRNTDTQYFGPGTRLTVL.

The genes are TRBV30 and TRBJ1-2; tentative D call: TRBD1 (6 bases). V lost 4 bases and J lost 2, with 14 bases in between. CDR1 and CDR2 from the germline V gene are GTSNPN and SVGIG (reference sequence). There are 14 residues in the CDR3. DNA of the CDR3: TGTGCCTGGACCTCTCTGAGGGGGAACTATGGCTACACCTTC. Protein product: CAWTSLRGNYGYTF.

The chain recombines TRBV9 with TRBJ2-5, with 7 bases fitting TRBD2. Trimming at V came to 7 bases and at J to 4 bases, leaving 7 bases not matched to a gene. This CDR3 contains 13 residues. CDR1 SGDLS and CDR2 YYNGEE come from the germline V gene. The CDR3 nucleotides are TGTGCCAGCTCTATGGGGGGGGTAGAGACCCAGTACTTC. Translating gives CASSMGGVETQYF.

The CDR3 sequence: CASSIPGHQEQYF. CDR3 bases: TGTGCCAGTAGTATCCCCGGACACCAAGAGCAGTACTTC. The chain combines TRBV19 with TRBJ2-7; TRBD1 might be the D (5 bases). The CDR3 covers 13 residues. V lost 3 bases and J 7 bases, leaving 13 bases between the germline ends. The germline V gene has CDR1 LNHDA and CDR2 SQIVND (reference sequence).